This T cell receptor beta chain was obtained from a study of blood T cell repertoires in COVID-19. The overall study: Sites in the United States, Italy and Spain provided acute and convalescent COVID-19 samples. T cells, B-cell-depleted T cells, or PBMCs supplied cDNA or gDNA.

Original processing notes: From reference gene primer amplification, estimates of nucleated cell counts were derived. Using immunoSEQ multiplex PCR, the repertoire was profiled, and TCRdb retains in-frame clones only, with some absent. That table is the source of V, J and clone size, and D and trimming were worked out from the DNA. The table shows 150,000 to 200,000 clones, with almost 85% occurring only once. Germline V gene data show CDR1 as SGHRS and CDR2 as YFSETQ. This CDR3 comprises 14 residues. Trimming took 4 bases from V and 5 from J, leaving 13 bases between them. V gene TRBV5-1 combines with J gene TRBJ2-1; D remains unclear. This clonotype was obtained from a woman older than 75 with acute or convalescent COVID-19. Sequences were obtained from peripheral blood. Written as DNA, the CDR3 is TGCGCCAGCAGCCCCTCTTGGCTTAACAATGAGCAGTTCTTC. Residues: CASSPSWLNNEQFF. Complete variable domain (other parts from reference TRBV5-1 and TRBJ2-1): KAGVTQTPRYLIKTRGQQVTLSCSPISGHRSVSWYQQTPGQGLQFLFEYFSETQRNKGNFPGRFSGRQFSNSRSEMNVSTLELGDSALYLCASSPSWLNNEQFFGPGTRLTVL.